This TCR beta chain was profiled in a study of cytomegalovirus exposure and HLA in healthy donors. About the research overall: As released early, the data held roughly 85 million unique TCRs from HLA-typed donors.

Primers for the PCR totalled 60 Vbeta and 13 Jbeta. Profiled with immunoSEQ multiplex PCR; TCRdb holds only in-frame clones, not every one. The table shows 100,000 to 150,000 clones, with about 74% occurring only once. General observations from the study: Certain indistinguishable V segments, among them TRBV6-2 and TRBV6-3, were excluded. By a later analysis, the bulk of CMV-associated TCR beta chains appeared HLA-restricted.

This CDR3 has 16 residues. V trimming: 3 bases; J trimming: 2 bases; junction bases outside the gene matches: 4. Germline CDR1 and CDR2: MNHNS and SASEGT. This clone was picked up many times. No antigen is known for it. Sequencing used PBMCs. The chain uses TRBV6-1 and TRBJ2-1; TRBD2 matches at 10 bases. The receptor comes from a man aged 25-45 years in good health and CMV-seronegative. The CDR3 DNA reads as TGTGCCAGCAGTGAGGTAGCGGGAGGTGCCTACAATGAGCAGTTCTTC. Translating it yields CASSEVAGGAYNEQFF.